This T cell receptor beta chain emerged from a study of OX40 agonist ivuxolimab in advanced cancers. Study-wide context: At doses from 0.01 to 10 mg/kg, patients were given intravenous ivuxolimab every 2 weeks.

CDR1 and CDR2 from the germline V gene are ENHRY and SYGVKD. V was pared by 0 bases and J by 6 bases, with 9 bases between. The CDR3 covers 14 residues. TCRdb's table, derived via immunoSEQ multiplex PCR, lists solely in-frame clones and lacks some. The profile shows roughly 61,000 clones, 87% of them singletons. General study points: People who partly responded at 0.1-3.0 mg/kg had some of the least clonal expansion seen. The antigen specificity of the peripheral T cells (those that were expanded) was not determined. CD4+ and CD8+ T cells in blood underwent clonal expansion by week 6 at 0.1 to 3.0 mg/kg.

A remark on this clone: Its antigen remains unknown.

The source is an adult with an advanced solid tumor such as melanoma, head and neck, liver or kidney cancer. Specimen: CD4+ or CD8+ T cells sorted from blood, collected in a trial of the OX40 agonist ivuxolimab. The J gene is TRBJ2-1, the V gene TRBV10-3; unclear D gene. Here the CDR3 DNA reads TGTGCCATCAGTGAGTCGATCGTGACCAATGAGCAGTTCTTC. It specifies CAISESIVTNEQFF.